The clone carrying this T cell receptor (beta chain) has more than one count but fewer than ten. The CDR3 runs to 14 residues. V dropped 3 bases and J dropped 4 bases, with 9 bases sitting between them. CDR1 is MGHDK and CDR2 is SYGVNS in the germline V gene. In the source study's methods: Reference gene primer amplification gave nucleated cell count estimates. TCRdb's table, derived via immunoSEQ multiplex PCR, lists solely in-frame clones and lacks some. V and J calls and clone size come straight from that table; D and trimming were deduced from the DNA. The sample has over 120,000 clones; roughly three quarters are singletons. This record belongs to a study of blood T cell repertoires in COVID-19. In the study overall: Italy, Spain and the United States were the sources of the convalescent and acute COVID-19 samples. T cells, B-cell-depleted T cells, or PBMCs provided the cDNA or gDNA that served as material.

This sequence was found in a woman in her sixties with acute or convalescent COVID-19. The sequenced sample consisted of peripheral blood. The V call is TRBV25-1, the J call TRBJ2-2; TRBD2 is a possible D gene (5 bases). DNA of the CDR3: TGTGCCAGCAGTGACGGGGTCTTCACCGGGGAGCTGTTTTTT. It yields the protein CASSDGVFTGELFF.